Presented here are 31 T cell receptor beta chains from one specimen sequenced in a study of post-analysis software for immune sequencing data. Whole-study findings and limits: Roughly five TRBV segments appeared more often in patients than in controls, and TRBV5-6, TRBV5-1 and TRBV20-1 were among these.

Unique molecular identifiers were built into the TCR beta cDNA libraries. TCRdb ran MiXCR on the PCR reads and lists one entry per CDR3 protein. In the table there are about 560,000 distinct CDR3 sequences, roughly two fifths of which are singletons. Their specific antigens are unknown. The material sequenced was blood. The receptor set was obtained from a girl between 5 and 17 years old with multiple sclerosis.

Notes on this clonotype: A read error may produce the germline difference seen at one junction end. The gene calls are TRBV4-1 and TRBJ2-5; D possibly corresponds to TRBD2 (5 bases). This CDR3 comprises 14 residues. Looked up from germline, CDR1 is MGHRA and CDR2 is YSYEKL. The CDR3 DNA follows: TGTGCCAGCAGCCAGGCTAGCCGGGGTGAGACCCAGTACTTC. Translation: CASSQASRGETQYF.

The chain is built from TRBV7-6 and TRBJ1-1; D ambiguous. V lost 1 base and J lost 0, with 9 bases in between. CDR3 length: 15 amino acids. Germline lookup yields CDR1 SGHVS and CDR2 FNYEAQ. The CDR3 here is CASSLDGRLNTEAFF. The CDR3 nucleotides read TGTGCCAGCAGCTTAGATGGGCGGCTGAACACTGAAGCTTTCTTT.

The chain uses TRBV4-1 and TRBJ2-7, with D uncertain. Germline CDR1 reads MGHRA; CDR2 reads YSYEKL. V was trimmed by 1 base and J by 3 bases, leaving 16 bases between them. The CDR3 is made up of 16 amino acids. The CDR3 nucleotides read TGCGCCAGCAGCCAAGCGCGCGGCCTAGTACACTACGAGCAGTACTTC. Amino acids: CASSQARGLVHYEQYF.

This clonotype was recorded once. J is TRBJ2-3 and V is TRBV20-1, with a tentative D call TRBD2 (5 bases). Between the trimmed V and J ends, which lost 5 bases and 3 bases, there was a span of 12 bases. CDR3 length equals 13 residues. Looked up from germline, CDR1 is DFQATT and CDR2 is SNEGSKA (reference sequence). CDR3 bases: TGCAGTGCTCTAGCCGTTCTGACAGATACGCAGTATTTT. As protein: CSALAVLTDTQYF.

This clonotype occurred a few times. Here the CDR3 reads CASSLFYREDAFF. DNA for the CDR3: TGTGCCAGCAGCTTATTCTACAGGGAGGATGCTTTCTTT. This chain links TRBV11-2 with TRBJ1-1; D possibly corresponds to TRBD1 (6 bases). Germline CDR1 SGHAT, CDR2 FQNNGV. There are 13 residues in the CDR3. The germline V and J ends were trimmed by 2 bases and 11 bases, with 15 bases remaining between them.

The table lists this clonotype with a few counts. The rearrangement joins TRBV5-6 to TRBJ2-3, with D perhaps matching TRBD1 (5 bases). Trimming left V 4 bases short and J 2 bases short, with 11 bases between. The CDR3 is 14 amino acids. Germline V lookup: CDR1 SGHDT, CDR2 YYEEEE. The CDR3 DNA is TGTGCCAGCAGCATGGGGCAATCCACAGATACGCAGTATTTT. This encodes CASSMGQSTDTQYF.

In this sample, this clonotype turned up a few times. The chain joins TRBV5-1 to TRBJ2-3, with 9 bases that match TRBD2. Unmatched junction bases numbered 2, after V lost 3 bases and J lost 0 bases. This CDR3 spans 15 amino acids. CDR1 and CDR2 from the germline V gene are SGHRS and YFSETQ. CDR3 region: CASSSLAGSTDTQYF. The DNA of the CDR3 is TGCGCCAGCAGCTCCCTAGCGGGAAGCACAGATACGCAGTATTTT.

This clonotype was found a few times. V gene TRBV7-6 combines with J gene TRBJ2-5; a weak D match, TRBD1 (6 bases). The J call is in doubt because the DNA end fits TRBJ2-7 better. Germline lookup yields CDR1 SGHVS and CDR2 FNYEAQ. The CDR3 runs 14 residues. The CDR3, as DNA: TGTGCCAGCAGCTCGCAGGGGCAGAGGGGCGAGCAGTACTTC. It specifies CASSSQGQRGEQYF.

The V and J genes are TRBV3-1 and TRBJ1-4; D may be TRBD1 (6 bases). Between the trimmed V and J ends, which lost 5 bases and 11 bases, there was a span of 21 bases. Looked up from germline, CDR1 is LGHDT and CDR2 is YNNKEL (reference sequence). The CDR3 contains 15 residues. In DNA form, the CDR3 reads TGTGCCAGCAGCGTCAGGGACACCCTGACGGGGAAACTGTTTTTT. This gives the protein CASSVRDTLTGKLFF. Using reference TRBV3-1 and TRBJ1-4 for the parts outside the CDR3, the full variable domain is DTAVSQTPKYLVTQMGNDKSIKCEQNLGHDTMYWYKQDSKKFLKIMFSYNNKELIINETVPNRFSPKSPDKAHLNLHINSLELGDSAVYFCASSVRDTLTGKLFFGSGTQLSVL.

The chain couples TRBV3-1 to TRBJ2-1; TRBD2 is a possible D gene (6 bases). CDR3 length: 16 residues. Trimming pared 1 base from V and 5 bases from J, leaving 15 bases between. Per the germline V gene, CDR1 is LGHDT and CDR2 is YNNKEL (reference sequence). The CDR3 sequence is CASSQASRGEHNEQFF. CDR3 DNA: TGTGCCAGCAGCCAAGCATCTCGCGGGGAACACAATGAGCAGTTCTTC.

This clonotype has only a few counts. This chain joins TRBV6-4 and TRBJ2-1; 8 nucleotides line up with TRBD2. V gave up 4 bases and J gave up 9 bases; unmatched junction bases: 11. Germline CDR1 is MRHNA and CDR2 is SNTAGT. This CDR3 has 15 residues. The CDR3 spells CASSVSPGGESEQFF. CDR3 DNA: TGTGCCAGCAGTGTATCCCCCGGGGGGGAGAGTGAGCAGTTCTTC.

This clonotype was observed once. The rearrangement joins TRBV5-1 to TRBJ2-7; TRBD2 agrees at 8 bases. Germline V gene sequence: CDR1 SGHRS, CDR2 YFSETQ. The CDR3 covers 14 residues. The V and J ends lost 5 bases and 4 bases, in that order; junction bases with no gene match: 8. DNA of the CDR3: TGCGCCAGCAGGGCGAGCGGGGGAAAATACGAGCAGTACTTC. Translated, it gives CASRASGGKYEQYF.

The V gene is TRBV7-2, the J gene TRBJ2-7, with TRBD2 matching over 9 bases. This CDR3 has 15 amino acids. After removal of 3 bases from V and 10 bases from J, the junction contained 13 bases not matched to a gene. CDR1 is SGHTA and CDR2 is FQGNSA in the germline V gene. This CDR3 reads CASSLQREAGKDQYF. Here the CDR3 DNA reads TGTGCCAGCAGCTTGCAGCGGGAGGCTGGGAAGGACCAGTACTTC.

CDR3 in DNA: TGCAGTGCTCTTCAGACAGGGGGCGCAGGGGGCACTGAAGCTTTCTTT. Its protein product is CSALQTGGAGGTEAFF. The chain employs TRBV20-1 and TRBJ1-1, with 10 bases identical to TRBD1. With V trimmed by 5 bases and J by 4 bases, 13 bases remained unmatched. The CDR3 is 16 residues long. Germline V lookup: CDR1 DFQATT, CDR2 SNEGSKA (reference sequence).

The table lists this clonotype with a few counts. The CDR3 loop is CASSLGLFTGAADNTEAFF. CDR3 in DNA: TGTGCCAGCAGCTTGGGCCTTTTTACTGGGGCAGCAGACAACACTGAAGCTTTCTTT. The V and J genes are TRBV5-5 and TRBJ1-1, with D perhaps TRBD1 (5 bases). V was clipped by 0 bases and J by 2 bases, with 23 bases between them. CDR3 length: 19 residues. The germline CDR1 and CDR2 sequences are SGHKS and YYEKEE (reference sequence).

As regards this clonotype: One end of the junction does not line up with germline, which may come from a read error. The chain joins TRBV7-2 to TRBJ2-3; 8 bases are a match to TRBD2. The germline V gene has CDR1 SGHTA and CDR2 FQGNSA. The CDR3 covers 15 residues. CDR3 sequence reads: CASSIAGHSTDTQYF. CDR3 in DNA: TGTGCCAGCAGCATAGCGGGGCACTCCACAGATACGCAGTATTTT. The full variable domain, completed using reference TRBV7-2 and TRBJ2-3, is GAGVSQSPSNKVTEKGKDVELRCDPISGHTALYWYRQSLGQGLEFLIYFQGNSAPDKSGLPSDRFSAERTGGSVSTLTIQRTQQEDSAVYLCASSIAGHSTDTQYFGPGTRLTVL.

This rearrangement joins TRBV3-1 to TRBJ2-1; weak D call: TRBD1 (5 bases). V shed 4 bases and J shed 9 bases, with 16 bases lying between them. Germline V CDR1 and CDR2: LGHDT, YNNKEL (reference sequence). The CDR3 has 14 amino acids. The CDR3 bases are TGTGCCAGCAGCCCGCGTCAGGGTACGGCTGAGCAGTTCTTC. Its translation is CASSPRQGTAEQFF.

This chain joins TRBV7-8 and TRBJ2-3; 10 bases agree with TRBD2. J lost 7 bases, V lost 5 bases, and 12 bases had no gene match. Per the germline V gene, CDR1 is SGHVS and CDR2 is FQNEAQ. The CDR3 covers 16 residues. CDR3 sequence (DNA): TGTGCCAGCAGCCCCAAAAGCGGGGGGGATAGAAATACGCAGTATTTT. Its protein product is CASSPKSGGDRNTQYF. Drawing the rest from reference TRBV7-8 and TRBJ2-3, the complete variable domain is GAGVSQSPRYKVAKRGQDVALRCDPISGHVSLFWYQQALGQGPEFLTYFQNEAQLDKSGLPSDRFFAERPEGSVSTLKIQRTQQEDSAVYLCASSPKSGGDRNTQYFGPGTRLTVL.

The chain carries TRBV12-3 or TRBV12-4 and TRBJ2-7; TRBD1 agrees at 11 bases. The CDR3 is made up of 15 amino acids. Trimming cost V 6 bases and J 2 bases; bases outside gene matches: 6. In DNA form, the CDR3 reads TGTGCCAGCAGCATCCGGGACAGGGGGACCTACGAGCAGTACTTC. This translates into CASSIRDRGTYEQYF.

Concerning this clonotype itself: A much larger clone is a single base away; this may be a read error. The V gene is TRBV10-3, the J gene TRBJ2-1, with D tentatively TRBD2 (5 bases). CDR3 size: 15 residues. Per germline, CDR1 ENHRY and CDR2 SYGVKD. As DNA, the CDR3 is TGTGCCATCAGTGTTCAGGCGCGAGGGTACAATGAGCGGTTCTTC. It is translated as CAISVQARGYNERFF.

The chain joins TRBV20-1 to TRBJ2-1; 9 bases are shared with TRBD1. Losses at the gene ends were 3 bases for V and 9 bases for J; bases not matched to a gene: 9. Germline V lookup: CDR1 DFQATT, CDR2 SNEGSKA (reference sequence). The CDR3 runs 14 residues. The CDR3: CSASLGTGSSEQFF. In DNA form, the CDR3 reads TGCAGTGCTAGTCTGGGGACAGGGTCGAGTGAGCAGTTCTTC.

Written as DNA, the CDR3 is TGTGCCAGCAGCCCCGGACACTCCTACGAGCAGTACTTC. Encoded protein: CASSPGHSYEQYF. This chain joins TRBV14 and TRBJ2-7; perhaps TRBD1 as D (5 bases). CDR1 and CDR2 (germline): SGHDN, FVKESK. V gave up 4 bases and J gave up 0 bases, with 7 bases separating them. The CDR3 loop spans 13 amino acids.

The V gene is TRBV3-1, the J gene TRBJ1-1; 9 bases fit TRBD1. Trimming removed 1 base from V and 6 bases from J; junction bases left unmatched: 3. There are 14 residues in the CDR3. Per germline, CDR1 LGHDT and CDR2 YNNKEL (reference sequence). CDR3 sequence (DNA): TGTGCCAGCAGCCAAGGACAGGGGGGATCTGAAGCTTTCTTT. This encodes CASSQGQGGSEAFF.

J is TRBJ1-2 and V is TRBV10-3, with D unclear. CDR3 length: 16 amino acids. The germline CDR1 and CDR2 sequences are ENHRY and SYGVKD. Trimming took off 10 bases at V and 2 bases at J, with 23 bases between the two ends. This CDR3 reads CATWVGRDQENYGYTF. CDR3 DNA: TGTGCCACCTGGGTAGGACGGGATCAAGAAAACTATGGCTACACCTTC.

The chain is built from TRBV10-3 and TRBJ2-1; the match to TRBD2 covers 11 bases. The germline gives CDR1 ENHRY, CDR2 SYGVKD. Trimming cost V 2 bases and J 8 bases; bases outside gene matches: 5. The CDR3 loop spans 15 amino acids. The CDR3 is CAISETSGGLYEQFF. The CDR3, as DNA: TGTGCCATCAGTGAGACTAGCGGGGGCCTGTATGAGCAGTTCTTC.

The V call is TRBV12-3 or TRBV12-4, the J call TRBJ1-5, with a possible D match to TRBD1 (6 bases). The CDR3 is 15 residues long. Trimming removed 1 base at V and 4 bases at J, with 11 bases between. The CDR3 coding sequence is TGTGCCAGCAGTTTAGGGGCAGGGACAAATCAGCCCCAGCATTTT. It is translated as CASSLGAGTNQPQHF.

This CDR3 is CAIKSAGGPSEQFF. The CDR3 bases are TGTGCCATCAAGTCGGCGGGAGGGCCTAGTGAGCAGTTCTTC. The genes are TRBV10-3 and TRBJ2-1, with 9 bases identical to TRBD2. V trimming: 7 bases; J trimming: 9 bases; junction bases outside the gene matches: 10. CDR1 is ENHRY, CDR2 SYGVKD, per germline. CDR3 length: 14 residues.

This clonotype occurred a few times. The chain links TRBV25-1 to TRBJ2-7, with D possibly matching TRBD1 (6 bases). Germline V gene data show CDR1 as MGHDK and CDR2 as SYGVNS. This CDR3 is built from 12 residues. Trimming removed 7 bases at V and 1 base at J, with 8 bases between. The CDR3: CASTQGSYEQYF. Written as DNA, the CDR3 is TGTGCCAGCACACAGGGATCCTACGAGCAGTACTTC.

The chain employs TRBV4-1 and TRBJ2-5; 8 bases map to TRBD2. Trimming at V came to 0 bases and at J to 1 base, leaving 4 bases not matched to a gene. Germline V CDR1 and CDR2: MGHRA, YSYEKL. There are 16 residues in the CDR3. CDR3 DNA sequence: TGCGCCAGCAGCCAAGATTTGAGCGGGGGCCAAGAGACCCAGTACTTC. Protein: CASSQDLSGGQETQYF.

The gene calls are TRBV9 and TRBJ2-1; D is undetermined. The CDR3 runs to 12 residues. The V gene's germline CDR1 is SGDLS and CDR2 YYNGEE. V was clipped by 1 base and J by 7 bases, with 6 bases between them. The CDR3 nucleotides read TGTGCCAGCAGCGTAAATTGGAATGAGCAGTTCTTC. Its protein is CASSVNWNEQFF.

V is TRBV19 and J is TRBJ2-7; D is unresolved. CDR1 and CDR2 from the germline V gene are LNHDA and SQIVND (reference sequence). Between the trimmed V and J ends, which lost 2 bases and 2 bases, there was a span of 7 bases. This CDR3 comprises 13 residues. The CDR3 loop is CASSISRAYEQYF. The CDR3 region has the DNA TGTGCCAGTAGTATAAGCAGAGCCTACGAGCAGTACTTC. Full variable domain (rest looked up from reference TRBV19 and TRBJ2-7): DGGITQSPKYLFRKEGQNVTLSCEQNLNHDAMYWYRQDPGQGLRLIYYSQIVNDFQKGDIAEGYSVSREKKESFPLTVTSAQKNPTAFYLCASSISRAYEQYFGPGTRLTVT.